A selection of T cell receptor beta chains follows, all from one sample in a study of CD8+CD57+ T cells in acquired aplastic anemia. One entry per CDR3 protein results from TCRdb running MiXCR on the reads. The table includes over 45,000 distinct CDR3 sequences, around 70% detected once. The sequenced material came from sorted CD4+, CD8+, or CD8+CD57+ T cells (not recorded which) from PBMCs. Source of these receptors: a human donor in good health, serving as a control. The CDR3 runs from the conserved cysteine through the conserved F or W. A D gene is named only where the DNA matches it firmly. The size of a clone is reported for some rows only, either as once, few or many, or as a class for expanded clones.

TRBV10-3	few	TRBJ1-4	TRBD1	CAISDPGQVGEKLFF	TGTGCCATCAGTGACCCCGGACAGGTCGGCGAAAAACTGTTTTTT
TRBV20-1	NA	TRBJ2-5	NA	CSASLANFAETQYF	TGCAGTGCTAGCCTAGCTAACTTCGCGGAGACCCAGTACTTC
TRBV15	NA	TRBJ1-2	TRBD1	CATSREKGAIYGYTF	TGTGCCACCAGCAGAGAGAAGGGGGCCATCTATGGCTACACCTTC
TRBV7-9	NA	TRBJ2-7	NA	CASASGYEQYF	TGTGCCAGTGCCTCGGGCTACGAGCAGTACTTC
TRBV19	NA	TRBJ2-3	NA	CASSPRIWQTRGDTQYF	TGTGCCAGTAGTCCAAGGATATGGCAGACCAGAGGGGATACGCAGTATTTT
TRBV24-1	NA	TRBJ2-1	NA	CATSTGYEQFF	TGTGCCACCAGTACTGGCTATGAGCAGTTCTTC
TRBV19	NA	TRBJ1-3	NA	CASSITGNTIYF	TGTGCCAGTAGTATAACTGGAAACACCATATATTTT
TRBV20-1	NA	TRBJ2-7	TRBD1	CSAEGQGADNEQYF	TGCAGTGCGGAGGGGCAGGGGGCAGACAACGAGCAGTACTTC
TRBV10-3	NA	TRBJ1-5	TRBD1	CAISESGGQGSNQPQHF	TGTGCCATCAGTGAGTCGGGGGGACAGGGGAGCAATCAGCCCCAGCATTTT
TRBV12-3/TRBV12-4	NA	TRBJ1-1	NA	CASSPNRDDTEAFF	TGTGCCAGCAGTCCCAACCGGGACGACACTGAAGCTTTCTTT
TRBV14	NA	TRBJ2-1	NA	CASRDSSYNEQFF	TGTGCCAGCAGGGACTCCTCCTACAATGAGCAGTTCTTC
TRBV10-1	NA	TRBJ2-7	NA	CASTRGIAPYEQYF	TGCGCCAGTACCCGGGGTATCGCGCCCTACGAGCAGTACTTC
TRBV25-1	once	TRBJ2-7	NA	CASSSDASEQYF	TGTGCCAGCAGCTCAGACGCGAGTGAGCAGTACTTC
TRBV7-2	once	TRBJ2-5	TRBD2	CASSLDLAVGETQYF	TGTGCCAGCAGCTTAGACCTAGCGGTTGGGGAGACCCAGTACTTC
TRBV7-8	NA	TRBJ1-1	NA	CASSATEYTEAFF	TGTGCCAGCAGCGCGACAGAATACACTGAAGCTTTCTTT
TRBV7-9	NA	TRBJ2-7	NA	CASSLAQYEQYF	TGTGCCAGCAGCTTAGCCCAATACGAGCAGTACTTC
TRBV24-1	NA	TRBJ1-4	TRBD1	CASSPAGQGREKLFF	TGTGCCAGCAGCCCCGCGGGACAGGGTCGAGAAAAACTGTTTTTT
TRBV7-9	many	TRBJ2-3	TRBD1	CASSTGTGGGSTDTQYF	TGTGCCAGCAGCACCGGGACAGGGGGGGGGAGCACAGATACGCAGTATTTT
TRBV11-2	NA	TRBJ2-1	NA	CASSLGPRGNEQFF	TGTGCCAGCAGTCTAGGACCACGGGGCAATGAGCAGTTCTTC
TRBV10-2	few	TRBJ2-3	NA	CASSGVADTQYF	TGCGCCAGCAGTGGGGTGGCAGATACGCAGTATTTT
TRBV7-3	NA	TRBJ2-1	NA	CASSLGDHSYNEQFF	TGTGCCAGCAGCCTGGGGGACCACTCCTACAATGAGCAGTTCTTC
TRBV2	NA	TRBJ1-2	NA	CASSEGTADGYTF	TGTGCCAGCAGTGAAGGGACAGCTGACGGCTACACCTTC
TRBV19	medium-sized	TRBJ2-5	NA	CASAQADDVETQYF	TGTGCCAGTGCTCAGGCAGACGATGTGGAGACCCAGTACTTC
TRBV10-3	NA	TRBJ2-2	NA	CAIVSANTGELFF	TGTGCCATAGTATCAGCGAACACCGGGGAGCTGTTTTTT
TRBV19	once	TRBJ2-2	NA	CATKETTGTGELFF	TGTGCCACCAAAGAAACTACGGGCACCGGGGAGCTGTTTTTT
TRBV11-1	NA	TRBJ1-1	TRBD1	CASSATGVWSVNTEAFF	TGTGCCAGCAGCGCCACAGGGGTTTGGTCGGTCAACACTGAAGCTTTCTTT
TRBV19	NA	TRBJ1-1	NA	CASLPTGLSTEAFF	TGTGCCAGCCTCCCCACAGGGCTGAGCACTGAAGCTTTCTTT
TRBV3-1	many	TRBJ2-1	TRBD2	CASSQGSRLAGDNEQFF	TGTGCCAGCAGCCAGGGGTCCAGACTAGCGGGAGATAATGAGCAGTTCTTC
TRBV29-1	NA	TRBJ2-2	NA	CSVAPRAANTGELFF	TGCAGCGTTGCCCCCCGGGCGGCGAACACCGGGGAGCTGTTTTTT
TRBV10-3	NA	TRBJ2-7	NA	CAISPGQSYEQYF	TGTGCCATCTCCCCAGGGCAGTCCTACGAGCAGTACTTC
TRBV10-3	NA	TRBJ2-2	NA	CAISESGRGELFF	TGTGCCATCAGTGAGTCCGGGCGCGGGGAGCTGTTTTTT
TRBV29-1	NA	TRBJ1-1	NA	CSVGRDEWETEAFF	TGCAGCGTTGGGCGGGACGAATGGGAGACTGAAGCTTTCTTT
TRBV25-1	NA	TRBJ1-4	NA	CASTTGPGRNEKLFF	TGTGCCAGTACAACCGGGCCCGGACGGAATGAAAAACTGTTTTTT
TRBV7-2	NA	TRBJ2-5	TRBD2	CASSSREVATQYF	TGTGCCAGCAGCTCTCGGGAGGTTGCGACCCAGTACTTC
TRBV11-1	NA	TRBJ2-7	NA	CASSQEWDLYGNEQYF	TGTGCCAGCAGCCAAGAATGGGACCTCTATGGGAACGAGCAGTACTTC
TRBV7-8	NA	TRBJ2-1	TRBD2	CASSPPSGNEQFF	TGTGCCAGCAGCCCCCCTAGCGGCAATGAGCAGTTCTTC
TRBV29-1	NA	TRBJ1-1	TRBD1	CSVGGGFMNTEAFF	TGCAGCGTAGGGGGCGGATTCATGAACACTGAAGCTTTCTTT
TRBV29-1	NA	TRBJ1-1	NA	CSVEDQGRGEAFF	TGCAGCGTTGAAGATCAGGGCCGGGGTGAAGCTTTCTTT
TRBV19	NA	TRBJ2-5	TRBD1	CASRRQGEQETQYF	TGTGCCAGTAGGCGACAGGGTGAGCAAGAGACCCAGTACTTC
TRBV10-1	NA	TRBJ2-3	TRBD1	CASSRDSGADTQYF	TGCGCCAGCAGCCGGGACAGCGGAGCAGATACGCAGTATTTT
TRBV25-1	NA	TRBJ2-2	TRBD2	CASAKRGGAFTGELFF	TGTGCCAGCGCCAAACGCGGGGGGGCCTTCACCGGGGAGCTGTTTTTT
TRBV11-1	NA	TRBJ1-1	NA	CASSLDADLNTEAFF	TGTGCCAGCAGCTTAGATGCAGACCTGAACACTGAAGCTTTCTTT
TRBV29-1	NA	TRBJ1-4	TRBD1	CSVGRQGEKLFF	TGCAGCGTTGGGAGACAGGGTGAAAAACTGTTTTTT
TRBV2	once	TRBJ2-7	TRBD2	CASSVRGGFYEQYF	TGTGCCAGCAGTGTTCGGGGGGGCTTTTACGAGCAGTACTTC
TRBV19	NA	TRBJ1-6	NA	CASKGGENNSPLHF	TGTGCCAGTAAGGGGGGGGAAAATAATTCACCCCTCCACTTT
TRBV24-1	NA	TRBJ1-5	NA	CATATTEKGAHGNQPQHF	TGTGCCACCGCAACCACCGAAAAGGGAGCACATGGCAATCAGCCCCAGCATTTT
TRBV12-3/TRBV12-4	NA	TRBJ1-1	NA	CASSLSLNTEAFF	TGTGCCAGCAGTTTAAGCCTGAACACTGAAGCTTTCTTT